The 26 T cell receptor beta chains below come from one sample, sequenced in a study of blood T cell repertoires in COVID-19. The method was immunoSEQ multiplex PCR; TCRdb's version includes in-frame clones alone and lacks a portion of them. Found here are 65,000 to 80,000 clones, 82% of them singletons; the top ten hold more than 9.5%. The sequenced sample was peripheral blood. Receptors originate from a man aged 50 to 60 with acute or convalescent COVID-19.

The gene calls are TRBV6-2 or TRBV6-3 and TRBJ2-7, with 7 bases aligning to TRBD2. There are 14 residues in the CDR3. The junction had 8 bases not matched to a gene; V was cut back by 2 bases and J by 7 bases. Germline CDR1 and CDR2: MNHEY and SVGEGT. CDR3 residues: CASSYPGTGGEQYF. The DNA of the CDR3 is TGTGCCAGCAGTTACCCGGGAACGGGGGGAGAGCAGTACTTC.

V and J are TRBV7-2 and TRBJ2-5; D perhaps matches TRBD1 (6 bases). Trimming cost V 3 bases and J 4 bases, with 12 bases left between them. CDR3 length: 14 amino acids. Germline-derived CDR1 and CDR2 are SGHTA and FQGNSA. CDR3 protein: CASSLGRGRETQYF. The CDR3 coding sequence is TGTGCCAGCAGCTTGGGCAGGGGCAGAGAGACCCAGTACTTC.

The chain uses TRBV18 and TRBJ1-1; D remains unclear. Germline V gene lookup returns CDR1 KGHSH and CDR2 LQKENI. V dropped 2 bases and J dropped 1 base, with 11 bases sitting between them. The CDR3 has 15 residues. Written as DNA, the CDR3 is TGTGCCAGCTCACCAGGACTCTACACGAACACTGAAGCTTTCTTT. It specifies CASSPGLYTNTEAFF.

CDR3 amino acids: CSVDRSPSYGYTF. The CDR3 DNA reads TGCAGCGTGGACAGGTCCCCTAGCTATGGCTACACCTTC. This rearrangement joins TRBV29-1 to TRBJ1-2; TRBD1 matches 7 bases. This CDR3 has 13 amino acids. In germline, CDR1 is SQVTM, CDR2 ANQGSEA. J was trimmed by 4 bases and V by 6 bases; bases with no gene match: 8.

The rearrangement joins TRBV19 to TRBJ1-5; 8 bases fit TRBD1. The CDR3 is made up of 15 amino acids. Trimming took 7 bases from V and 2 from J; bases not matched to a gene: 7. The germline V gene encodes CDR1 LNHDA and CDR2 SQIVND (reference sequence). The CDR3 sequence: CASTGPGQGNQPQHF. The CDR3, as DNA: TGTGCCAGTACCGGACCGGGACAGGGCAATCAGCCCCAGCATTTT.

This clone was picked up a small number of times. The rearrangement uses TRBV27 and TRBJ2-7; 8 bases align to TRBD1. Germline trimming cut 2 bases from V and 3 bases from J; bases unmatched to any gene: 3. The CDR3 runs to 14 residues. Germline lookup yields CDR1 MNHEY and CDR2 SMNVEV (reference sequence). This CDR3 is CASSLGTGLYEQYF. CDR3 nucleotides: TGTGCCAGCAGTTTAGGGACAGGTCTCTACGAGCAGTACTTC.

The CDR3 is CASSITGDGSAEAFF. The CDR3, as DNA: TGCGCCAGCAGTATCACAGGAGATGGGTCGGCTGAAGCTTTCTTT. The chain recombines TRBV5-1 with TRBJ1-1; perhaps TRBD1 as D (5 bases). Between the trimmed V and J ends, which lost 5 bases and 6 bases, there was a span of 20 bases. The CDR3 runs 15 residues. Germline values: CDR1 SGHRS, CDR2 YFSETQ.

The CDR3 sequence is CASSTTGTGFYEQYF. CDR3 nucleotide sequence: TGTGCCAGCAGCACGACCGGGACAGGGTTCTACGAGCAGTACTTC. The chain carries TRBV5-8 and TRBJ2-7; 9 bases match TRBD1. The CDR3 consists of 15 residues. V gave up 4 bases and J gave up 3 bases; unmatched junction bases: 8. CDR1 and CDR2 from the germline V gene are SGHTS and YDEGEE.

The CDR3 spells CASRTGQVLDTEAFF. The DNA of the CDR3 is TGTGCCAGCCGCACAGGACAGGTGTTGGACACTGAAGCTTTCTTT. The chain carries TRBV6-5 and TRBJ1-1, with TRBD1 matching over 7 bases. Germline V gene lookup returns CDR1 MNHEY and CDR2 SVGAGI. The CDR3 is made up of 15 amino acids. V shed 8 bases and J 3 bases; nucleotides not matched to a gene: 12.

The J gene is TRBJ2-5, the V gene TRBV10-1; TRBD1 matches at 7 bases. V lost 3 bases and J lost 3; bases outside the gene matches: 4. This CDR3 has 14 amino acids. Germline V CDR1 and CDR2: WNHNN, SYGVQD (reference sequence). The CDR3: CASSDPGTEETQYF. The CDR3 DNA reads TGCGCCAGCAGTGACCCCGGGACAGAAGAGACCCAGTACTTC.

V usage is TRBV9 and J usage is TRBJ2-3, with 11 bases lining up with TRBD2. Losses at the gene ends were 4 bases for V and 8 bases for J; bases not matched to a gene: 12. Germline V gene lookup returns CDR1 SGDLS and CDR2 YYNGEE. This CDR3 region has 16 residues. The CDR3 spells CASSPTYSSGGTTQYF. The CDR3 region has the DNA TGTGCCAGCAGCCCCACCTACTCTAGCGGGGGGACTACGCAGTATTTT.

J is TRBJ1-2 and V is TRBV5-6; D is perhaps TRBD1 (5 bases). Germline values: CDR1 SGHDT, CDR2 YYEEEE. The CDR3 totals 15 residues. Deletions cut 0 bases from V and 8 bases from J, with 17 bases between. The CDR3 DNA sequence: TGTGCCAGCAGCTTGGTAACCCAGGGCCGGCAGGGCTACACCTTC. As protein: CASSLVTQGRQGYTF.

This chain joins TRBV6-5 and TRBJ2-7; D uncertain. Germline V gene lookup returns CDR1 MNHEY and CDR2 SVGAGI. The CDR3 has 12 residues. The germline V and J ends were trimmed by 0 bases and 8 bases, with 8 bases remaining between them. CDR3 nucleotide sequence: TGTGCCAGCAGTTACTCGACGGGTAAGCAGTACTTC. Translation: CASSYSTGKQYF.

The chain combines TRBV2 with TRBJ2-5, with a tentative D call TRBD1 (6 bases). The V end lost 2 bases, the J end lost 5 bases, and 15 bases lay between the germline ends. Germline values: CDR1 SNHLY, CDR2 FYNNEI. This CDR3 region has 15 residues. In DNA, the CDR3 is TGTGCCAGCAGTGAAAATACAGGGAGAGGTGAGACCCAGTACTTC. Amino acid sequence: CASSENTGRGETQYF. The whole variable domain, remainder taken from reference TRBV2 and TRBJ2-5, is EPEVTQTPSHQVTQMGQEVILRCVPISNHLYFYWYRQILGQKVEFLVSFYNNEISEKSEIFDDQFSVERPDGSNFTLKIRSTKLEDSAMYFCASSENTGRGETQYFGPGTRLLVL.

The CDR3 is CASSVERDNNEQFF. The CDR3 nucleotides are TGTGCCAGCAGCGTAGAGAGGGACAACAATGAGCAGTTCTTC. V gene TRBV9 combines with J gene TRBJ2-1, with D maybe TRBD1 (6 bases). Trimming took 0 bases from V and 5 from J, leaving 9 bases between them. Germline CDR1 is SGDLS and CDR2 is YYNGEE. This CDR3 contains 14 residues.

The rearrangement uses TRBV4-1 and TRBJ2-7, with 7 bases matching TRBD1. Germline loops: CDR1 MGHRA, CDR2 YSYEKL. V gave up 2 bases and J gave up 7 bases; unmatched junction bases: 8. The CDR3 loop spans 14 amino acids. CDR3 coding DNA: TGCGCCAGCAGCCAATACGGACAGGCATTAGAGCAGTACTTC. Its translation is CASSQYGQALEQYF.

The CDR3 region is CATYGTTSGSAGELFF. DNA for the CDR3: TGTGCCACCTACGGGACTACTAGCGGGAGTGCCGGGGAGCTGTTTTTT. This chain connects TRBV24-1 to TRBJ2-2; 11 nucleotides line up with TRBD2. In germline, CDR1 is KGHDR, CDR2 SFDVKD. The CDR3 spans 16 residues. V was clipped by 9 bases and J by 6 bases; unmatched bases: 11.

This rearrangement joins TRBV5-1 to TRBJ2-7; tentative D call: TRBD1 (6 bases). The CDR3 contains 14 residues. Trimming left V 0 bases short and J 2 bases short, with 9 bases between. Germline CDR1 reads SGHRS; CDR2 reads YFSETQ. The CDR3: CASSLDRATYEQYF. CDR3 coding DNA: TGCGCCAGCAGCTTGGACAGGGCTACCTACGAGCAGTACTTC.

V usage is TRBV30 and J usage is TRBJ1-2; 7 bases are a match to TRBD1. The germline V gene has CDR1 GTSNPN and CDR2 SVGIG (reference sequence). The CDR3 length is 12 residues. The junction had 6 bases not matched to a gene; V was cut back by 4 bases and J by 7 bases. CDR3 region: CAWKTGERGYTF. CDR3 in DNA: TGTGCCTGGAAAACAGGGGAACGTGGCTACACCTTC.

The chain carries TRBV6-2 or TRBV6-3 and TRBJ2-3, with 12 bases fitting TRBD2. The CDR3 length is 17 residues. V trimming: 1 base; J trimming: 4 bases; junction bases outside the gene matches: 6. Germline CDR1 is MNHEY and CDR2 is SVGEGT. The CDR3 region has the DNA TGTGCCAGCAGTTACTTTCTAGCGGGAGGGATTTCAGATACGCAGTATTTT. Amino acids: CASSYFLAGGISDTQYF.

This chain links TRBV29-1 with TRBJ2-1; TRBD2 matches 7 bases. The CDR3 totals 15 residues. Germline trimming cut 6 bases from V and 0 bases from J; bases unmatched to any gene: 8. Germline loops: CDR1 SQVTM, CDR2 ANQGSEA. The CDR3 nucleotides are TGCAGCGTGGGACTAACTAGCGCCTCCTACAATGAGCAGTTCTTC. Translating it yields CSVGLTSASYNEQFF.

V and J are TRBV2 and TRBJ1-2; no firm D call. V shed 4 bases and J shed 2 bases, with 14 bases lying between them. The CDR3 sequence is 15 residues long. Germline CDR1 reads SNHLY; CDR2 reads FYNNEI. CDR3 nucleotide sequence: TGTGCCAGCAGTGCTTTATGGCAATCGAACTATGGCTACACCTTC. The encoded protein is CASSALWQSNYGYTF.

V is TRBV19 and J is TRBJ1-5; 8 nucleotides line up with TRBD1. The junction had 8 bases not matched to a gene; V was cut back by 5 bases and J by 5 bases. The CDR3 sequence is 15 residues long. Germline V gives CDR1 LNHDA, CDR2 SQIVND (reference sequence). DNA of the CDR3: TGTGCCAGTAGTCCTACCGGACAGGGTCATCAGCCCCAGCATTTT. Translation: CASSPTGQGHQPQHF.

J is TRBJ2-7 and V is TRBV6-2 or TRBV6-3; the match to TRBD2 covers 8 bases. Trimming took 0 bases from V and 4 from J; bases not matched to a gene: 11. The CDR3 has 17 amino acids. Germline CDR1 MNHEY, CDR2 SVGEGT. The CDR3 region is CASSYSNLIPGGYEQYF. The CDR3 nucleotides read TGTGCCAGCAGTTACTCGAACCTTATACCGGGGGGGTACGAGCAGTACTTC.

Here the CDR3 DNA reads TGTGCCAGCAGTTCCCCGGTCAGACAGGCGACCTATAGCAATCAGCCCCAGCATTTT. Residues: CASSSPVRQATYSNQPQHF. The rearrangement joins TRBV28 to TRBJ1-5; D is possibly TRBD1 (6 bases). V was shortened by 4 bases and J by 0 bases, with 22 bases between the two germline ends. The CDR3 is 19 residues long. Germline CDR1 is MDHEN and CDR2 is SYDVKM. Variable domain in full (rest from reference TRBV28 and TRBJ1-5): DVKVTQSSRYLVKRTGEKVFLECVQDMDHENMFWYRQDPGLGLRLIYFSYDVKMKEKGDIPEGYSVSREKKERFSLILESASTNQTSMYLCASSSPVRQATYSNQPQHFGDGTRLSIL.

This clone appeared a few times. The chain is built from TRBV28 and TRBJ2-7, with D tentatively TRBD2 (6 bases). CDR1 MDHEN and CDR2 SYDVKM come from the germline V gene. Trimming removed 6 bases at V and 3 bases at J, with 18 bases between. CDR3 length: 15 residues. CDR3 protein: CASSPGGKGDYEQYF. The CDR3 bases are TGTGCCAGCAGCCCCGGAGGGAAGGGCGACTACGAGCAGTACTTC.